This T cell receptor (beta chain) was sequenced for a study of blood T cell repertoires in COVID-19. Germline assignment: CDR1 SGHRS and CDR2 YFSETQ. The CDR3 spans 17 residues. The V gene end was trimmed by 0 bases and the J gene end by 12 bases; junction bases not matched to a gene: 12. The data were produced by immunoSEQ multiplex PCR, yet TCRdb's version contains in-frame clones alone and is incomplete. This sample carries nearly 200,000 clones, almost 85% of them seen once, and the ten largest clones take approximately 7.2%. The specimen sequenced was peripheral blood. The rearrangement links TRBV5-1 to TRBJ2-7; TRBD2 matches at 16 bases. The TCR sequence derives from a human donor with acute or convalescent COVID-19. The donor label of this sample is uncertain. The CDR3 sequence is CASSLGDGTSGRAVWYF. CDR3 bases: TGCGCCAGCAGCTTGGGGGACGGGACTAGCGGGAGGGCCGTATGGTACTTC.